A selection of T cell receptor beta chains follows, all from one sample in a study of blood T cell repertoires in COVID-19. The data were produced by immunoSEQ multiplex PCR, yet TCRdb's version contains in-frame clones alone and is incomplete. The sample lists over 100,000 clones; about four fifths were seen once. The sequencing input was peripheral blood. These receptors were obtained from a human donor in a cohort sampled during active COVID-19. The CDR3 runs from the conserved cysteine through the conserved F or W. The D gene is left open where the match is weak. Size tells how often a clone was seen (once, few, many) or the class of an expanded clone, and some rows leave it out.

>.|medium-sized|TRBV2|TRBJ1-4|15
CASFSGGGGGEKLFF
TGTGCCAGCTTCAGTGGCGGGGGTGGAGGTGAAAAACTGTTTTTT
>TRBD2|.|TRBV3-1/TRBV3-2|TRBJ2-7|17
CASTSRNAEKVRGGSYF
TGTGCCAGCACCTCAAGGAATGCCGAGAAAGTACGCGGGGGGAGTTACTTC
>TRBD2|.|TRBV20-1|TRBJ2-5|19
CSASGLAGGPSPIRETQYF
TGCAGTGCTAGTGGGCTAGCGGGAGGGCCCTCACCCATCCGAGAGACCCAGTACTTC
>TRBD2|.|TRBV30|TRBJ2-3|15
CAWSLAGGPGDTQYF
TGTGCCTGGAGTTTAGCGGGAGGGCCGGGGGATACGCAGTATTTT
>.|.|TRBV5-4|TRBJ2-5|13
CASSLGPEETQYF
TGTGCCAGCAGCTTGGGGCCCGAAGAGACCCAGTACTTC
>TRBD1|.|TRBV7-2|TRBJ1-1|13
CASSGGQGTEAFF
TGTGCCAGCAGCGGGGGACAGGGGACTGAAGCTTTCTTT
>.|.|TRBV6-1|TRBJ1-5|16
CASSGRDTYSNQPQHF
TGTGCCAGCAGTGGCCGGGACACTTATAGCAATCAGCCCCAGCATTTT
>.|.|TRBV5-1|TRBJ2-5|11
CASSLAETQYF
TGCGCCAGCAGCTTGGCGGAGACCCAGTACTTC
>TRBD1|.|TRBV24-1|TRBJ1-2|14
CATSGAGGTSFYTF
TGTGCCACCAGTGGGGCAGGGGGCACCTCCTTCTACACCTTC
>.|few|TRBV14|TRBJ2-7|14
CASSQEGRSGEQYF
TGTGCCAGCAGCCAAGAGGGCAGATCAGGAGAGCAGTACTTC
>.|.|TRBV28|TRBJ2-2|15
CASSFLYRATGELFF
TGTGCCAGCAGTTTTCTATACAGGGCCACCGGGGAGCTGTTTTTT
>.|.|TRBV30|TRBJ1-1|11
CAWSLRGVAFF
TGTGCCTGGAGTCTCAGGGGTGTAGCTTTCTTT
>TRBD1|once|TRBV27|TRBJ1-6|14
CASSRDRVNSPLHF
TGTGCCAGCAGTCGGGACAGGGTTAATTCACCCCTCCACTTT
>TRBD1|.|TRBV5-4|TRBJ1-1|15
CASSLQGTEGTEAFF
TGTGCCAGCAGCTTGCAGGGGACAGAAGGCACTGAAGCTTTCTTT